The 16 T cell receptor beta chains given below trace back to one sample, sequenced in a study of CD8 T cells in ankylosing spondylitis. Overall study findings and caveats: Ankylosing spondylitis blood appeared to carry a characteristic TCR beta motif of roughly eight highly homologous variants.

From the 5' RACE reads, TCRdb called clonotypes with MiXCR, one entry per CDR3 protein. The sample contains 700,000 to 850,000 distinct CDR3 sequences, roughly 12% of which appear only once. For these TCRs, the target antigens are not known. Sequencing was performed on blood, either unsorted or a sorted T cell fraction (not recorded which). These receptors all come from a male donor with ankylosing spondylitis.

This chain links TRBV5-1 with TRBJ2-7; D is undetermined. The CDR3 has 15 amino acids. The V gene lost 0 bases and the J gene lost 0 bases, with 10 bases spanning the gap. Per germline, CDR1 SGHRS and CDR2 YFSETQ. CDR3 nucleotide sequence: TGCGCCAGCAGCTTGGAGAGACGGAGCTCCTACGAGCAGTACTTC. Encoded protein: CASSLERRSSYEQYF.

The CDR3 DNA sequence: TGTGCCAGCAGTCGACGACTAGCGGGTAATGAGCAGTTCTTC. Translation: CASSRRLAGNEQFF. J is TRBJ2-1 and V is TRBV27; TRBD2 matches 10 bases. Germline CDR1 reads MNHEY; CDR2 reads SMNVEV (reference sequence). Germline trimming cut 5 bases from V and 7 bases from J; bases unmatched to any gene: 5. The CDR3 is 14 amino acids.

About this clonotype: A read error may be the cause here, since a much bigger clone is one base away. The DNA of the CDR3 is TGCGGTGTGGACAGTAACTATGGCTACACCTTC. The encoded protein is CGVDSNYGYTF. V gene TRBV20-1 combines with J gene TRBJ1-2; perhaps TRBD1 as D (6 bases). The CDR3 loop spans 11 amino acids. From germline, CDR1 is DFQATT and CDR2 SNEGSKA (reference sequence).

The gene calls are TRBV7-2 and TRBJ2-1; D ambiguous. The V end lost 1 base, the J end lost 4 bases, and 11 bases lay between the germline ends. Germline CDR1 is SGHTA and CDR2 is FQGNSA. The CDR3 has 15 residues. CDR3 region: CASSLDFSGYNEQFF. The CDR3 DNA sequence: TGTGCCAGCAGCTTAGACTTTTCTGGGTACAATGAGCAGTTCTTC.

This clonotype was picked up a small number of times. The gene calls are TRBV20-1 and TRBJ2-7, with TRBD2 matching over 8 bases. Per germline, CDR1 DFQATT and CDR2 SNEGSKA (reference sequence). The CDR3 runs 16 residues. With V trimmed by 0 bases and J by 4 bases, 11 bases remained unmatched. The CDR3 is CSARDRRVAGSYEQYF. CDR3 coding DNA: TGCAGTGCTAGAGATCGAAGGGTAGCGGGGTCGTACGAGCAGTACTTC.

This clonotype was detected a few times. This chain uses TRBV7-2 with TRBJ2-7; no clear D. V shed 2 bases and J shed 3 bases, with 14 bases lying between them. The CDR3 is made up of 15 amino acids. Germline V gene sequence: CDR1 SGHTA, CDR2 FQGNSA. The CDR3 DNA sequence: TGTGCCAGCAGCTTAATTGGCGGACGGTACTACGAGCAGTACTTC. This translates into CASSLIGGRYYEQYF.

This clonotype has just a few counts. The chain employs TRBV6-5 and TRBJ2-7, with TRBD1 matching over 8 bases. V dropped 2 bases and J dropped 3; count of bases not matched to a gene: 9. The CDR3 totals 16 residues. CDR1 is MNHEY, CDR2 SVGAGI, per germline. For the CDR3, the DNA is TGTGCCAGCAGTTACGCTCGGACAGGGATTTTCTACGAGCAGTACTTC. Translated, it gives CASSYARTGIFYEQYF.

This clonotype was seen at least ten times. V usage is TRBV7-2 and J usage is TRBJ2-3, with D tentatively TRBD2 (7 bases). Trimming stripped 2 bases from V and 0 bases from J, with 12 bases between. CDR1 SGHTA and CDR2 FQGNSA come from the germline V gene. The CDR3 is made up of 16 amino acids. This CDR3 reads CASSLPGGPSTDTQYF. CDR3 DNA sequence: TGTGCCAGCAGCTTACCGGGGGGCCCTAGCACAGATACGCAGTATTTT.

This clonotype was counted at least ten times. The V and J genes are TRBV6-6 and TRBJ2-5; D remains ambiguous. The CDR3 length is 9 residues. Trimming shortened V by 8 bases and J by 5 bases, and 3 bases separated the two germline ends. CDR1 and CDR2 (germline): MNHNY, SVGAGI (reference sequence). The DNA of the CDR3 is TGTGCCAGCGGGGAGACCCAGTACTTC. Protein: CASGETQYF.

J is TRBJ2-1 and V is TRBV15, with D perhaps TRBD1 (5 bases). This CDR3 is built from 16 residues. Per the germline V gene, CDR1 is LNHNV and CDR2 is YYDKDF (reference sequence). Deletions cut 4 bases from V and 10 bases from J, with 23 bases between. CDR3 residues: CATSKNPRTTQREQFF. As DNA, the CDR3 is TGTGCCACCAGCAAGAACCCCCGGACAACACAGAGGGAGCAGTTCTTC.

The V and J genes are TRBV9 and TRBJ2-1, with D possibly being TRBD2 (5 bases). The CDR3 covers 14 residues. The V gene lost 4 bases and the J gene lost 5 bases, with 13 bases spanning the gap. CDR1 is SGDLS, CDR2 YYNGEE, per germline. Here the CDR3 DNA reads TGTGCCAGCAGCCCCTCTAGGCGGGACAATGAGCAGTTCTTC. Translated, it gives CASSPSRRDNEQFF.

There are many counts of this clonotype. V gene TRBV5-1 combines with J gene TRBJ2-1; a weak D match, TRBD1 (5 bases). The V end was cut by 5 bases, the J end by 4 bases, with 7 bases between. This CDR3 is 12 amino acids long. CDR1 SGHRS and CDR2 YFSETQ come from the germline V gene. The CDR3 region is CASRSGYNEQFF. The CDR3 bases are TGCGCCAGCAGATCAGGGTACAATGAGCAGTTCTTC.

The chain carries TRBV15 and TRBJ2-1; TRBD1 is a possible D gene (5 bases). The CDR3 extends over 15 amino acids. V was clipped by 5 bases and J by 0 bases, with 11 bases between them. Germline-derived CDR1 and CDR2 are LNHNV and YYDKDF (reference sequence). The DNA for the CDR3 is TGTGCCACCAGCCCCGCACAGGTCTCCTACAATGAGCAGTTCTTC. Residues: CATSPAQVSYNEQFF.

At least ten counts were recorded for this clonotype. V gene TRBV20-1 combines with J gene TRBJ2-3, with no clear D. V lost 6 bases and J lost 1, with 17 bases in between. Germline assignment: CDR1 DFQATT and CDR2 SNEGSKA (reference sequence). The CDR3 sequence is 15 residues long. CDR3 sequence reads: CSARRMGTRTDTQYF. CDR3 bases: TGCAGTGCCCGTAGGATGGGTACGCGCACAGATACGCAGTATTTT.

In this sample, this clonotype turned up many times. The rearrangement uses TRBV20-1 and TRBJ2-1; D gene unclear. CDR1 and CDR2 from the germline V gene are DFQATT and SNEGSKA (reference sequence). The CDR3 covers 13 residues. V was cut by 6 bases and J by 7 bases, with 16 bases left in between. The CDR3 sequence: CSALEAHGNEQFF. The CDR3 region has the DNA TGCAGTGCCCTGGAAGCCCATGGGAATGAGCAGTTCTTC.

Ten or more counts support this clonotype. DNA for the CDR3: TGCGCCAGCAGCCATCGAAGACTAGCGGGAATGAGCGAGCAGTACTTC. Residues: CASSHRRLAGMSEQYF. The genes are TRBV4-1 and TRBJ2-7, with 11 nucleotides matching TRBD2. V was pared by 3 bases and J by 6 bases, with 10 bases of the junction left unmatched. There are 16 residues in the CDR3. Germline CDR1 reads MGHRA; CDR2 reads YSYEKL.